A selection of T cell receptor beta chains follows, all from one sample in a study of identical twins. TCRdb re-called the 5' RACE reads with MiXCR, one entry per CDR3 protein. The table includes roughly 720,000 distinct CDR3 sequences, 15% to 20% detected once. The data were also submitted as part of a second study, on T cells expressing NK-cell markers.

The sequencing sample was made of PBMCs. The receptor set was obtained from a woman aged 18-35 years in good health. The CDR3 runs from the conserved cysteine through the conserved F or W. The order of the fields is J gene, D gene, clone size, V gene, CDR3 protein, CDR3 DNA. The D gene is left open where the match is weak. Size is omitted from some rows. Given values are once, few, many or a class for expanded clones.

j_gene: TRBJ2-2; d_gene: .; abundance: .; v_gene: TRBV10-2; CDR3aa: CASSAWASTGELFF; CDR3nt: TGCGCCAGCAGCGCCTGGGCGAGCACCGGGGAGCTGTTTTTT
j_gene: TRBJ2-3; d_gene: TRBD2; abundance: .; v_gene: TRBV5-1; CDR3aa: CASSFWRGGSTDTQYF; CDR3nt: TGCGCCAGCAGCTTCTGGCGGGGGGGTAGCACAGATACGCAGTATTTT
j_gene: TRBJ2-1; d_gene: .; abundance: .; v_gene: TRBV6-2/TRBV6-3; CDR3aa: CASRRALTSPYNEQFF; CDR3nt: TGTGCCAGCAGAAGAGCCCTGACATCGCCTTACAATGAGCAGTTCTTC
j_gene: TRBJ2-7; d_gene: .; abundance: .; v_gene: TRBV6-6; CDR3aa: CASSQTSEQYF; CDR3nt: TGTGCCAGCAGTCAAACTAGCGAGCAGTACTTC
j_gene: TRBJ1-5; d_gene: .; abundance: many; v_gene: TRBV25-1; CDR3aa: CASSASGNQPQHF; CDR3nt: TGTGCCAGCAGTGCATCAGGTAATCAGCCCCAGCATTTT
j_gene: TRBJ1-5; d_gene: .; abundance: .; v_gene: TRBV29-1; CDR3aa: CSVEDPNQSQHF; CDR3nt: TGCAGCGTTGAAGATCCTAATCAGTCCCAGCATTTT
j_gene: TRBJ1-1; d_gene: .; abundance: .; v_gene: TRBV27; CDR3aa: CASSVPGQNTEAFF; CDR3nt: TGTGCCAGCAGTGTACCGGGACAGAACACTGAAGCTTTCTTT
j_gene: TRBJ2-1; d_gene: .; abundance: .; v_gene: TRBV5-1; CDR3aa: CASSLAGVANEQFF; CDR3nt: TGCGCCAGCAGCTTGGCGGGAGTAGCGAATGAGCAGTTCTTC
j_gene: TRBJ2-1; d_gene: .; abundance: few; v_gene: TRBV5-1; CDR3aa: CASSYREASDEQFF; CDR3nt: TGCGCCAGCAGCTACAGGGAGGCGTCCGATGAGCAGTTCTTC
j_gene: TRBJ2-7; d_gene: .; abundance: many; v_gene: TRBV12-3/TRBV12-4; CDR3aa: CASSLRVEQYF; CDR3nt: TGTGCCAGCAGTTTAAGGGTAGAGCAGTACTTC
j_gene: TRBJ2-5; d_gene: TRBD1; abundance: once; v_gene: TRBV7-9; CDR3aa: CASSLVRGPETQYF; CDR3nt: TGTGCCAGCAGCTTAGTGAGGGGGCCAGAGACCCAGTACTTC
j_gene: TRBJ2-3; d_gene: .; abundance: few; v_gene: TRBV18; CDR3aa: CASSHRGLADVTDTQYF; CDR3nt: TGTGCCAGCTCCCACCGGGGGCTAGCGGACGTGACAGATACGCAGTATTTT
j_gene: TRBJ2-6; d_gene: .; abundance: few; v_gene: TRBV5-1; CDR3aa: CASSLATGSPDSGANVLTF; CDR3nt: TGCGCCAGCAGCTTGGCCACCGGATCTCCCGACTCTGGGGCCAACGTCCTGACTTTC
j_gene: TRBJ2-7; d_gene: .; abundance: few; v_gene: TRBV12-3/TRBV12-4; CDR3aa: CASREQGPQYF; CDR3nt: TGTGCCAGCAGGGAACAGGGTCCGCAGTACTTC
j_gene: TRBJ2-1; d_gene: .; abundance: .; v_gene: TRBV20-1; CDR3aa: CSASFWREGGEQFF; CDR3nt: TGCAGTGCTAGTTTTTGGCGGGAAGGTGGAGAGCAGTTCTTC
j_gene: TRBJ1-2; d_gene: TRBD1; abundance: .; v_gene: TRBV14; CDR3aa: CASSRAGTGPFGGYTF; CDR3nt: TGTGCCAGCAGCCGCGCCGGGACAGGCCCCTTCGGGGGCTACACCTTC
j_gene: TRBJ2-1; d_gene: TRBD2; abundance: once; v_gene: TRBV11-1; CDR3aa: CASSLDPGLGYEQFF; CDR3nt: TGTGCCAGCAGCTTAGACCCGGGACTAGGGTATGAGCAGTTCTTC
j_gene: TRBJ2-1; d_gene: .; abundance: few; v_gene: TRBV20-1; CDR3aa: CSASKAGAYNEQFF; CDR3nt: TGCAGTGCTAGCAAAGCGGGCGCTTACAATGAGCAGTTCTTC
j_gene: TRBJ2-1; d_gene: .; abundance: many; v_gene: TRBV14; CDR3aa: CASSRAYEQFF; CDR3nt: TGTGCCAGCAGTCGAGCCTATGAGCAGTTCTTC
j_gene: TRBJ2-7; d_gene: .; abundance: .; v_gene: TRBV6-2/TRBV6-3; CDR3aa: CASSYGPSSSYEQYF; CDR3nt: TGTGCCAGCAGTTACGGACCATCCAGCTCCTACGAGCAGTACTTC
j_gene: TRBJ1-6; d_gene: TRBD1; abundance: .; v_gene: TRBV20-1; CDR3aa: CSARAWSGTEGSPLHF; CDR3nt: TGCAGTGCTAGAGCTTGGAGTGGGACAGAAGGTTCACCCCTCCACTTT
j_gene: TRBJ2-7; d_gene: .; abundance: .; v_gene: TRBV18; CDR3aa: CASSPYESYEQYF; CDR3nt: TGTGCCAGCTCACCATACGAATCCTACGAGCAGTACTTC
j_gene: TRBJ1-2; d_gene: .; abundance: .; v_gene: TRBV7-9; CDR3aa: CASSLEKARSNYGYTF; CDR3nt: TGTGCCAGCAGCTTAGAGAAGGCCAGATCTAACTATGGCTACACCTTC
j_gene: TRBJ1-1; d_gene: .; abundance: few; v_gene: TRBV5-1; CDR3aa: CASSLDVRVTEAFF; CDR3nt: TGCGCCAGCAGCCTAGATGTCAGGGTCACTGAAGCTTTCTTT
j_gene: TRBJ2-7; d_gene: .; abundance: .; v_gene: TRBV30; CDR3aa: CAWSDGRTVNEQYF; CDR3nt: TGTGCCTGGAGTGACGGTCGTACCGTTAACGAGCAGTACTTC
j_gene: TRBJ2-1; d_gene: .; abundance: few; v_gene: TRBV6-5; CDR3aa: CASSYARGTNEQFF; CDR3nt: TGTGCCAGCAGTTATGCCCGGGGGACAAATGAGCAGTTCTTC
j_gene: TRBJ1-5; d_gene: .; abundance: few; v_gene: TRBV12-3/TRBV12-4; CDR3aa: CASSSGTAYSNQPQHF; CDR3nt: TGTGCCAGCAGTTCGGGAACGGCATATAGCAATCAGCCCCAGCATTTT
j_gene: TRBJ1-5; d_gene: .; abundance: few; v_gene: TRBV12-3/TRBV12-4; CDR3aa: CASSLEDRAPQHF; CDR3nt: TGTGCCAGCAGTTTAGAGGACCGGGCGCCCCAGCATTTT
j_gene: TRBJ2-7; d_gene: .; abundance: .; v_gene: TRBV29-1; CDR3aa: CSALTGAKNEQYF; CDR3nt: TGCAGCGCCTTAACCGGGGCCAAAAACGAGCAGTACTTC
j_gene: TRBJ2-7; d_gene: .; abundance: .; v_gene: TRBV10-2; CDR3aa: CAVRGRGPYEQYF; CDR3nt: TGCGCCGTCCGGGGTCGGGGGCCCTACGAGCAGTACTTC
j_gene: TRBJ2-7; d_gene: TRBD1; abundance: .; v_gene: TRBV5-1; CDR3aa: CASSLGIPTGAYEQYF; CDR3nt: TGCGCCAGCAGCTTGGGTATTCCGACAGGGGCCTACGAGCAGTACTTC
j_gene: TRBJ2-3; d_gene: .; abundance: many; v_gene: TRBV4-2; CDR3aa: CASSPGRRTDTQYF; CDR3nt: TGTGCCAGCAGCCCGGGACGTCGCACAGATACGCAGTATTTT
j_gene: TRBJ1-2; d_gene: .; abundance: few; v_gene: TRBV20-1; CDR3aa: CSARRALLAYGYTF; CDR3nt: TGCAGTGCTAGAAGGGCTCTCCTCGCCTATGGCTACACCTTC
j_gene: TRBJ2-1; d_gene: .; abundance: few; v_gene: TRBV15; CDR3aa: CATSSSPPSSYNEQFF; CDR3nt: TGTGCCACCAGCAGCTCCCCCCCGAGCTCCTACAATGAGCAGTTCTTC
j_gene: TRBJ2-5; d_gene: TRBD2; abundance: few; v_gene: TRBV12-3/TRBV12-4; CDR3aa: CASRAGGRETQYF; CDR3nt: TGTGCCAGCAGAGCGGGGGGGAGAGAGACCCAGTACTTC
j_gene: TRBJ1-2; d_gene: .; abundance: .; v_gene: TRBV12-3/TRBV12-4; CDR3aa: CASSFELVHYTF; CDR3nt: TGTGCCAGCAGTTTCGAACTGGTCCACTACACCTTC
j_gene: TRBJ2-3; d_gene: .; abundance: few; v_gene: TRBV5-1; CDR3aa: CASSLVTRSDTQYF; CDR3nt: TGCGCCAGCAGCTTGGTCACTAGGTCCGATACGCAGTATTTT
j_gene: TRBJ2-2; d_gene: TRBD2; abundance: .; v_gene: TRBV6-2/TRBV6-3; CDR3aa: CASGRGGELFF; CDR3nt: TGTGCCAGCGGGAGGGGCGGGGAGCTGTTTTTT
j_gene: TRBJ2-5; d_gene: .; abundance: many; v_gene: TRBV29-1; CDR3aa: CSVATGGETQYF; CDR3nt: TGCAGCGTAGCCACAGGAGGGGAGACCCAGTACTTC
j_gene: TRBJ2-5; d_gene: .; abundance: .; v_gene: TRBV11-2; CDR3aa: CASSSPPQETQYF; CDR3nt: TGTGCCAGCAGCTCCCCCCCCCAAGAGACCCAGTACTTC
j_gene: TRBJ2-7; d_gene: TRBD1; abundance: .; v_gene: TRBV20-1; CDR3aa: CSAGRDRVPYEQYF; CDR3nt: TGCAGTGCTGGAAGAGACAGGGTCCCCTACGAGCAGTACTTC
j_gene: TRBJ2-7; d_gene: .; abundance: few; v_gene: TRBV27; CDR3aa: CASSFSPGLKYEQYF; CDR3nt: TGTGCCAGCAGTTTTTCTCCGGGATTGAAGTACGAGCAGTACTTC
j_gene: TRBJ2-6; d_gene: .; abundance: few; v_gene: TRBV5-1; CDR3aa: CASSLGTVPGGANVLTF; CDR3nt: TGCGCCAGCAGCTTGGGGACAGTCCCTGGAGGGGCCAACGTCCTGACTTTC
j_gene: TRBJ1-2; d_gene: .; abundance: .; v_gene: TRBV6-5; CDR3aa: CASSSLLVVGGYTF; CDR3nt: TGTGCCAGCAGTTCGCTCCTGGTGGTGGGGGGCTACACCTTC
j_gene: TRBJ2-1; d_gene: .; abundance: few; v_gene: TRBV6-1; CDR3aa: CASSGTRFEEQFF; CDR3nt: TGTGCCAGCAGCGGGACCCGTTTTGAGGAGCAGTTCTTC
j_gene: TRBJ2-7; d_gene: TRBD1; abundance: .; v_gene: TRBV20-1; CDR3aa: CSARPTGELYEQYF; CDR3nt: TGCAGTGCAAGGCCGACAGGGGAACTCTACGAGCAGTACTTC
j_gene: TRBJ2-5; d_gene: .; abundance: many; v_gene: TRBV3-1; CDR3aa: CASSTHGETQYF; CDR3nt: TGTGCCAGCAGCACCCATGGGGAGACCCAGTACTTC
j_gene: TRBJ2-2; d_gene: .; abundance: .; v_gene: TRBV18; CDR3aa: CASSPTVAGPGTGELFF; CDR3nt: TGTGCCAGCTCACCAACGGTGGCAGGGCCGGGGACCGGGGAGCTGTTTTTT
j_gene: TRBJ2-2; d_gene: .; abundance: .; v_gene: TRBV9; CDR3aa: CASSVVGGGPTGELFF; CDR3nt: TGTGCCAGCAGCGTAGTAGGGGGGGGCCCCACCGGGGAGCTGTTTTTT
j_gene: TRBJ2-7; d_gene: .; abundance: .; v_gene: TRBV10-3; CDR3aa: CAISVQGGRNEQYF; CDR3nt: TGTGCCATCAGTGTACAGGGTGGGAGGAACGAGCAGTACTTC
j_gene: TRBJ1-1; d_gene: .; abundance: .; v_gene: TRBV29-1; CDR3aa: CSVAGGGYTEAFF; CDR3nt: TGCAGCGTTGCCGGGGGCGGGTACACTGAAGCTTTCTTT
j_gene: TRBJ1-1; d_gene: .; abundance: .; v_gene: TRBV20-1; CDR3aa: CSARVSGAPNTEAFF; CDR3nt: TGCAGTGCTAGAGTTTCGGGGGCTCCAAACACTGAAGCTTTCTTT
j_gene: TRBJ2-7; d_gene: .; abundance: few; v_gene: TRBV20-1; CDR3aa: CSARRGARPTYEQYF; CDR3nt: TGCAGTGCTAGAAGAGGGGCCAGGCCGACCTACGAGCAGTACTTC
j_gene: TRBJ2-1; d_gene: .; abundance: few; v_gene: TRBV29-1; CDR3aa: CSVEAPRGPRPDKQFF; CDR3nt: TGCAGCGTTGAAGCCCCCCGCGGGCCTCGACCAGATAAGCAGTTCTTC
j_gene: TRBJ2-3; d_gene: TRBD2; abundance: .; v_gene: TRBV15; CDR3aa: CATRSRLAGGPDTQYF; CDR3nt: TGTGCCACCAGATCCCGACTAGCGGGGGGTCCCGATACGCAGTATTTT
j_gene: TRBJ2-3; d_gene: TRBD1; abundance: .; v_gene: TRBV6-1; CDR3aa: CASSPRGSEADTQYF; CDR3nt: TGTGCCAGCAGTCCCAGGGGGAGTGAGGCAGATACGCAGTATTTT
j_gene: TRBJ2-7; d_gene: .; abundance: .; v_gene: TRBV11-2; CDR3aa: CASSLEVRPDYEQYF; CDR3nt: TGTGCCAGCAGCTTAGAAGTAAGGCCTGACTACGAGCAGTACTTC